This T cell receptor beta chain was observed in a study of glioma-infiltrating T cells after dendritic cell vaccination. Profiling relied on immunoSEQ multiplex PCR, and the TCRdb table lists in-frame clones only, not all of them. Among tens of thousands of clones listed, approximately 81% were seen once. As for time point: after dendritic cell vaccination, including at tumor progression/relapse. Germline CDR1 is SEHNR and CDR2 is FQNEAQ (reference sequence). The CDR3 length is 15 residues. Trimming took 4 bases from V and 1 from J, leaving 14 bases between them. The V and J genes are TRBV7-9 and TRBJ2-7, with D possibly TRBD1 on 6 matching bases. Sample: blood, taken after dendritic cell vaccination. This TCR was recovered from a human donor with glioblastoma. CDR3: CASSSYQQGSYEQYF. In DNA, the CDR3 is TGTGCCAGCAGCTCCTATCAACAGGGTTCCTACGAGCAGTACTTC.